The rows below give T cell receptor beta chains drawn from one sample of a study of cytomegalovirus exposure and HLA in healthy donors. Generated by immunoSEQ multiplex PCR, the TCRdb table keeps only in-frame clones and is missing some. The table has some 120,000 clones, roughly 80% seen once. Sequencing used PBMCs. The receptors originated from a man between 25 and 39 years old in good health and CMV-seropositive. The CDR3 runs from the conserved cysteine through the conserved F or W. Each record gives: V gene, clone size, CDR3 length, J gene, D gene, CDR3 DNA, CDR3 protein. D genes are given only for firm matches. The size of a clone is reported for some rows only, either as once, few or many, or as a class for expanded clones.

v_call: TRBV5-1
clone_size: few
cdr3_length: 14
j_call: TRBJ1-4
d_call: -
cdr3_nt: TGCGCCAGCAGCATAACAGGGCCGGGTGAAAAACTGTTTTTT
cdr3_aa: CASSITGPGEKLFF

v_call: TRBV5-5
clone_size: -
cdr3_length: 14
j_call: TRBJ2-1
d_call: -
cdr3_nt: TGTGCCAGCAGCTTTACCGGGGCCTACAATGAGCAGTTCTTC
cdr3_aa: CASSFTGAYNEQFF

v_call: TRBV7-9
clone_size: -
cdr3_length: 14
j_call: TRBJ1-1
d_call: TRBD1
cdr3_nt: TGTGCCAGCAGCTCCCCAGACAGGGTCAGTGAAGCTTTCTTT
cdr3_aa: CASSSPDRVSEAFF

v_call: TRBV4-2
clone_size: -
cdr3_length: 14
j_call: TRBJ2-3
d_call: -
cdr3_nt: TGTGCCAGCTCCTTCGGAGGTAGAACAGATACGCAGTATTTT
cdr3_aa: CASSFGGRTDTQYF

v_call: TRBV5-1
clone_size: -
cdr3_length: 13
j_call: TRBJ1-2
d_call: TRBD1
cdr3_nt: TGCGCCAGCAGCTACGGGACAGGGGATGGCTACACCTTC
cdr3_aa: CASSYGTGDGYTF

v_call: TRBV7-9
clone_size: -
cdr3_length: 15
j_call: TRBJ1-4
d_call: -
cdr3_nt: TGTGCCAGCAGCTTAGAGACAGACGGACATGAAAAACTGTTTTTT
cdr3_aa: CASSLETDGHEKLFF

v_call: TRBV28
clone_size: -
cdr3_length: 16
j_call: TRBJ2-5
d_call: -
cdr3_nt: TGTGCCAGCAGTTTGGGCATAGGCGAGAGCCAAGAGACCCAGTACTTC
cdr3_aa: CASSLGIGESQETQYF

v_call: TRBV15
clone_size: -
cdr3_length: 17
j_call: TRBJ2-1
d_call: TRBD2
cdr3_nt: TGTGCCACCAACCAGCCCCTCGGACTAGCGGGGGGCAATGAGCAGTTCTTC
cdr3_aa: CATNQPLGLAGGNEQFF

v_call: TRBV7-2
clone_size: once
cdr3_length: 14
j_call: TRBJ2-3
d_call: -
cdr3_nt: TGTGCCAGCAGCTTTGATCCGCCCACCGGTACGCAGTATTTT
cdr3_aa: CASSFDPPTGTQYF

v_call: TRBV5-1
clone_size: -
cdr3_length: 15
j_call: TRBJ1-6
d_call: -
cdr3_nt: TGCGCCAGCAGCTTCTCGGGGGGAGGCAATTCACCCCTCCACTTT
cdr3_aa: CASSFSGGGNSPLHF

v_call: TRBV19
clone_size: -
cdr3_length: 15
j_call: TRBJ2-2
d_call: -
cdr3_nt: TGTGCCAGTAGTATCTCCAGGGTAGACACCGGGGAGCTGTTTTTT
cdr3_aa: CASSISRVDTGELFF

v_call: TRBV18
clone_size: -
cdr3_length: 15
j_call: TRBJ2-5
d_call: -
cdr3_nt: TGTGCCAGCTCACCAGGGAGAGCCGTCCAAGAGACCCAGTACTTC
cdr3_aa: CASSPGRAVQETQYF

v_call: TRBV11-3
clone_size: -
cdr3_length: 15
j_call: TRBJ2-1
d_call: TRBD2
cdr3_nt: TGTGCCACCGCTCCTCTGGGGCTAGCGGGCCCCGAGCAGTTCTTC
cdr3_aa: CATAPLGLAGPEQFF

v_call: TRBV5-1
clone_size: -
cdr3_length: 16
j_call: TRBJ2-2
d_call: TRBD2
cdr3_nt: TGCGCCAGCAGCGCAAATAGCGGGGGCCCCACCGGGGAGCTGTTTTTT
cdr3_aa: CASSANSGGPTGELFF

v_call: TRBV5-1
clone_size: -
cdr3_length: 17
j_call: TRBJ2-6
d_call: TRBD1
cdr3_nt: TGCGCCAGCAGCTTCGGGACAGGGTCCTCTGGGGCCAACGTCCTGACTTTC
cdr3_aa: CASSFGTGSSGANVLTF

v_call: TRBV10-1
clone_size: -
cdr3_length: 13
j_call: TRBJ1-5
d_call: TRBD1
cdr3_nt: TGCGCCAGCAGTGCCACAGGGGATCAGCCCCAGCATTTT
cdr3_aa: CASSATGDQPQHF

v_call: TRBV15
clone_size: -
cdr3_length: 14
j_call: TRBJ1-1
d_call: TRBD1
cdr3_nt: TGTGCCACCAGCAGAGGGACAGGGTTTACTGAAGCTTTCTTT
cdr3_aa: CATSRGTGFTEAFF

v_call: TRBV5-6
clone_size: few
cdr3_length: 12
j_call: TRBJ1-1
d_call: -
cdr3_nt: TGTGCCAGCAGCTCCTACAACACTGAAGCTTTCTTT
cdr3_aa: CASSSYNTEAFF

v_call: TRBV5-1
clone_size: -
cdr3_length: 14
j_call: TRBJ1-1
d_call: TRBD1
cdr3_nt: TGCGCCAGCAGCCTGACAGGGTTGAACACTGAAGCTTTCTTT
cdr3_aa: CASSLTGLNTEAFF

v_call: TRBV6-5
clone_size: -
cdr3_length: 15
j_call: TRBJ2-2
d_call: -
cdr3_nt: TGTGCCAGCAGTTTTGGGGGGGCCCGCACCGGGGAGCTGTTTTTT
cdr3_aa: CASSFGGARTGELFF

v_call: TRBV18
clone_size: -
cdr3_length: 13
j_call: TRBJ1-2
d_call: -
cdr3_nt: TGTGCCAGCTCACCAAGGAGTAGCTATGGCTACACCTTC
cdr3_aa: CASSPRSSYGYTF

v_call: TRBV5-6
clone_size: -
cdr3_length: 16
j_call: TRBJ2-2
d_call: -
cdr3_nt: TGTGCCAGCAGCTTGGCCGGAGCGGAGCTCACCGGGGAGCTGTTTTTT
cdr3_aa: CASSLAGAELTGELFF

v_call: TRBV30
clone_size: -
cdr3_length: 14
j_call: TRBJ2-5
d_call: -
cdr3_nt: TGTGCCTGGAGTGTACAAGGCGGGCTAGAGACCCAGTACTTC
cdr3_aa: CAWSVQGGLETQYF

v_call: TRBV4-1
clone_size: -
cdr3_length: 13
j_call: TRBJ2-5
d_call: -
cdr3_nt: TGCGCCAGCAGTAGACTCCTCCAAGAGACCCAGTACTTC
cdr3_aa: CASSRLLQETQYF

v_call: TRBV6-5
clone_size: -
cdr3_length: 13
j_call: TRBJ1-4
d_call: TRBD1
cdr3_nt: TGTGCCAGCAGACCGGGACAGGATGAAAAACTGTTTTTT
cdr3_aa: CASRPGQDEKLFF

v_call: TRBV7-9
clone_size: -
cdr3_length: 15
j_call: TRBJ2-1
d_call: -
cdr3_nt: TGTGCCAGCAGTCCAGGGCTGAATTCCTACAATGAGCAGTTCTTC
cdr3_aa: CASSPGLNSYNEQFF